This TCR beta chain was profiled in a study of T cell responses to AZD1222 COVID-19 vaccine. Whole-study findings and limits: The donors showed a predominance of white British ancestry and of females, with possible underestimation of clonal diversity. Increased Spike-specific TCR breadth and depth were observed after two AZD1222 doses. Among vaccine-associated CD4 TCRs, coverage spanned spike, with dominance at 160-218 and 743-854.

This CDR3 spans 14 amino acids. Unmatched junction bases numbered 7, after V lost 8 bases and J lost 3 bases. Germline CDR1 LGHNT, CDR2 FRNRAP. Concerning this clone: What it binds is not known.

Clones were sequenced by immunoSEQ multiplex PCR, and TCRdb holds only the in-frame ones, with some missing. The sample lists approximately 77,000 clones; about 92% were seen once. V and J are TRBV12-5 and TRBJ2-5; 9 bases align to TRBD2. The sequence came from an adult who received the AZD1222 COVID-19 vaccine. The sample was peripheral blood, taken 28 days after the second AZD1222 dose. CDR3 residues: CASQASGVKETQYF. CDR3 coding DNA: TGTGCTAGTCAGGCTAGCGGGGTCAAAGAGACCCAGTACTTC. Supplemented by reference TRBV12-5 and TRBJ2-5, the full variable domain reads DARVTQTPRHKVTEMGQEVTMRCQPILGHNTVFWYRQTMMQGLELLAYFRNRAPLDDSGMPKDRFSAEMPDATLATLKIQPSEPRDSAVYFCASQASGVKETQYFGPGTRLLVL.